This TCR beta chain was sequenced during a study of cytomegalovirus exposure and HLA in healthy donors (dated by TCRdb to 2016 to 2017). Study-wide context: An earlier analysis of some 550 of the donors reported approximately 290 Gb of sequence data and about 100 million unique TCR beta sequences from some 180 million T cells. A few DR-DQ haplotypes were handled as single units for association and clustering because linkage in the cohort was strong. In addition to the first cohort of about 650 subjects, a separate validation cohort of around 110 different subjects was used. On average, 235,054 unique TCR beta nucleotide sequences were sequenced per donor among more than 350 genotyped donors of the cohort, with about 19% of those sequences being non-productive. Of the approximately 370 genotyped donors, over 80% were placed in the genetic ancestry cluster associated with self-reported Caucasian donors. Genome-wide SNP genotypes for about 55% of the roughly 670 donors were used in a later genetic analysis, which treated that subset as a discovery cohort. An earlier analysis of roughly 580 of the donors used high-throughput TCR beta sequencing to judge whether each TCR beta V gene segment behaved as functional or pseudogenic. In a later analysis, previously published TCR beta repertoires from several hundred donors were re-analyzed and high-resolution HLA genotyping was added so that TCR occurrence patterns could be studied. Donor age, sex, ethnicity and CMV serostatus were collected together with the repertoire data. All discovery cohort repertoires had been generated using a single sequencing platform. The study used immunosequencing to profile the T cell repertoires of some 600 subjects and linked those repertoires to cytomegalovirus serostatus. Both class I and class II loci were covered by HLA typing, at four-digit resolution. The number of typed donors differed by locus: roughly 629-630 for A, B, C, DRB1 and DQB1; some 540 for DQA1; some 590 for DPA1; and some 470 for DPB1. The aim of the study was to test whether cataloging public T cell receptors could identify signatures of past pathogen exposure. About 310 gigabases of sequencing data and roughly 90 million unique TCR sequences were included in an early release covering roughly 600 HLA-typed donors. In the later analysis, no new phenotypic data were used to find candidate immune exposures; instead, reliance was placed on TCR beta sequences and their occurrence across donors. The study combined high-throughput TCR immunosequencing, statistical association of individual TCRs with disease status, and machine learning to predict cytomegalovirus infection status.

The method was the immunoSEQ multiplex PCR assay. The multiplex PCR relied on a mix of 60 forward primers for TCR Vbeta segments and 13 reverse primers for TCR Jbeta segments. The CDR3 region of rearranged TCR beta genes was amplified from genomic DNA with a multiplex PCR assay. The amplified TCR beta libraries were sequenced on the Illumina HiSeq System as 87-base-pair reads. The paper's processing steps were these. A later analysis tallied 75 million to 95 million unique TCR beta chains across the 700 or so repertoires, and approximately 11 million of those chains were shared by two or more donors. A nearest-neighbor algorithm error-corrected the raw reads and collapsed the reads into unique sequences, merging closely related sequences to remove PCR and sequencing errors. To assign V, D and J gene segments, CDR3 sequences were aligned to IMGT reference sequences. For a sequence to be retained, at least a six-nucleotide match to both a V gene segment and a J gene segment was required. A rearrangement counted as productive if the CDR3 had no stop codons and remained in frame with V and J, and every other rearrangement counted as non-productive. Following IMGT convention, CDR3 was defined as the stretch from the second conserved V-encoded cysteine up to the conserved J-encoded phenylalanine. The earlier analysis of 500 to 650 of the donors excluded any sequence lacking an unambiguous match to a single V gene segment. An earlier analysis of several hundred of the donors called V segments functional above 56.7% productive rearrangements and segregating when the between-donor standard deviation exceeded 5%. A statistical classification framework was developed to diagnose cytomegalovirus status using the catalog of TCR beta chain sequences. V and J gene assignment, in a later analysis, came from comparing TCR nucleotide sequences with IMGT/GENE-DB human TR gene sequences. In a later analysis, CDR3 sequences and most-parsimonious VDJ recombination scenarios were assigned using the TCRdist pipeline. In a later analysis, each TCR beta chain was defined by its CDR3 amino acid sequence together with its V-gene family, and reads without a unique V-gene family were excluded. A later analysis removed several hundred highly shared, low-generation-probability nucleotide sequences to deal with suspected cross-contamination and a sequencing artifact. In a later analysis, a clonal expansion index for each public chain was calculated from normalized within-repertoire ranks of inferred template counts. Generation probabilities in a later analysis came from a VDJ recombination model fitted to out-of-frame rearrangements, and those results were checked against IGoR. A later analysis scored TCR-TCR, TCR-HLA and TCR-CMV co-occurrence with hypergeometric tests, applying a repertoire-size bias correction to TCR pairs. To estimate false discovery rates, a later analysis permuted the HLA or CMV assignments 20 times. A later analysis grouped co-occurring TCRs with DBSCAN, adding TCRdist sequence similarity when clustering within HLA-allele-positive subsets. Repertoires with fewer than 30,000 or more than 120,000 public chains, plus five repertoires with anomalous nucleotide sharing, were excluded from co-occurrence clustering. The clones in this table, taken by TCRdb from immuneACCESS, are in-frame only. Not every clone is retained; where verified, under half of the shortfall comes from an unresolved V gene, and the cause of the rest is unknown. The DNA gave D and trimming, while V, J and clone size come from that table. The sample profile shows over 150,000 clones; about 80% of them were found once. The ten largest clones add up to less than 4.5% of the sample.

The cohort was made up of under 800 healthy bone marrow donors. At the time of sampling, all cohort members were nominally healthy, though unrecorded immune exposures were likely present. The donor was CMV seropositive and belonged to the group of 250 to 350 seropositive cohort members. Each donor provided a peripheral blood sample, and peripheral blood mononuclear cells were used for TCR beta sequencing. The Qiagen DNeasy Blood Extraction Kit was used to extract genomic DNA from the blood cell samples. Per the germline V gene, MGHRA is the CDR1 and YSYEKL is the CDR2. Trimming takes 0 bases off V and 2 bases off J; junction bases not matched to a gene: 4. Including the terminal cysteine and phenylalanine, the CDR3 comprises 17 residues. Only the CDR3 part of the read is kept: 51 bases, read in frame from the first base. The full study reports these points: Because some donors lacked HLA typing at each locus, the association tests relied only on the typed subset. The study gave a list of 150 to 200 TCR beta chains associated with cytomegalovirus. In vitro tests confirmed that three of the cytomegalovirus-associated TCR beta chains recognize cytomegalovirus antigens. A group of highly shared sequence variants was considered likely to be a technical artifact of the sequencing pipeline. A later genetic analysis associated a missense DCLRE1C variant with V-gene and J-gene trimming of TCR beta chains, and an independent cohort replicated the association. The presence/absence analyses assumed that sequencing depth was roughly uniform across donors, and that assumption may not be true. According to a later analysis, parvovirus B19, influenza, CMV and Epstein-Barr virus appeared linked to several top co-occurrence clusters. In this cohort, only TCR beta chains were sequenced, and detectable features were limited by the absence of alpha or paired-chain data. Compared with the approximately 710-donor mean, donors in an Asian-associated ancestry cluster had fewer N-insertions in productive TCRs, according to a later genetic analysis. The authors suggested that the approach could potentially be extended to other disease states and immunological phenotypes. An earlier analysis of around 600 of the donors showed that most TCR beta V segments appeared in productive rearrangements either about 87% or about 30% of the time, which broadly matched IMGT annotations. Linkage disequilibrium might explain the correlated functional status among segregating V segments, but an unknown experimental factor could not be ruled out. Because counts were too low, fewer than 20 rarely observed V segments, including chromosome 9 orphons, were excluded from the earlier analysis of several hundred of the donors. Because the 87-base-pair reads could not distinguish some IMGT-functional V segments, including TRBV6-2 and TRBV6-3, those segments were excluded. CMV serostatus was the only immune exposure information available for the cohort. Strong co-occurrence of HLA alleles, especially DR and DQ, made assigning TCR associations to individual alleles difficult. A further reported finding was that TCR beta sequences accurately predicted the HLA-A and HLA-B alleles for most subjects in the first cohort. Most TCR sequences were seen in very few donors, while some public TCRs were found in many individuals. According to a later analysis, most CMV-associated TCR beta chains appeared to be HLA-restricted, and the HLA associations seemed to be driven largely by CMV exposure. In a later analysis, HLA-associated TCR beta chains showed more clonal expansion and lower generation probabilities than non-associated chains that were equally common. At a false discovery rate of 0.05, a later analysis linked about 17,000 TCR beta sequences to specific HLA alleles. In both the original and validation cohorts, the classifier was reported to diagnose cytomegalovirus status with high specificity and sensitivity. According to a later analysis, TCR association rates differed among HLA loci, with DRB1 alleles showing the most associated TCRs and HLA-C alleles showing the fewest.

To note about this clone: Its cognate antigen has yet to be identified. Per-base qualities were not stored, and no clone one base away is much larger.

The sequence was obtained from a man aged 25-40 years in good health and CMV-seropositive. Sequencing was performed on PBMCs. The rearranged chain carries TRBV4-1 and TRBJ1-1; 12 of the junction bases match TRBD1. The CDR3 reads as follows: CASSQDRDRGLNTEAFF. The DNA reads TGCGCCAGCAGCCAAGATAGGGACAGGGGGCTTAACACTGAAGCTTTCTTT.